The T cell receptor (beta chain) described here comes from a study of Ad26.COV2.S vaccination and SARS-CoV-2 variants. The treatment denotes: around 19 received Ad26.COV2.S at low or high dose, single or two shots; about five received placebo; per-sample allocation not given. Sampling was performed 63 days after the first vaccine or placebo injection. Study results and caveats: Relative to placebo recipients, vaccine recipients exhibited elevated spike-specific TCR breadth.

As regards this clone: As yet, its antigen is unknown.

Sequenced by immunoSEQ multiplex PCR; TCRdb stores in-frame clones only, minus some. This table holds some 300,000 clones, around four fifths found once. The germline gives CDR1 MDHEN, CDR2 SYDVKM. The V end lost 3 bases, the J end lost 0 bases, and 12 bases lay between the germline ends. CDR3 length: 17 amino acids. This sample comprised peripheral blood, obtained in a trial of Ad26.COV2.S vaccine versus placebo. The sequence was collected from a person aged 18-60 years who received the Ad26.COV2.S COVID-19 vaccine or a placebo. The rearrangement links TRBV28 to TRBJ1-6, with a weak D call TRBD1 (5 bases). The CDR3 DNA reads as TGTGCCAGCAGTTTGGGGGGATTGAGCTCCTATAATTCACCCCTCCACTTT. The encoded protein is CASSLGGLSSYNSPLHF. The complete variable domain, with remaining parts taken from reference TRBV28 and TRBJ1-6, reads DVKVTQSSRYLVKRTGEKVFLECVQDMDHENMFWYRQDPGLGLRLIYFSYDVKMKEKGDIPEGYSVSREKKERFSLILESASTNQTSMYLCASSLGGLSSYNSPLHFGNGTRLTVT.